This TCR beta chain was identified in a study of T cells in Graves' hyperthyroidism and ophthalmopathy. The blood sample dates from first hyperthyroidism diagnosis, preceding any ophthalmopathy symptoms. The germline V gene encodes CDR1 MDHEN and CDR2 SYDVKM. The CDR3 is 14 residues long. V was cut by 2 bases and J by 2 bases, with 10 bases left in between. Amplified TCR beta CDR3 regions derived from RNA transcripts. The HTBI set primed first-round TCR CDR3 RT-PCR. Via MiXCR, TCRdb re-called the multiplex PCR reads, giving one row per CDR3 protein. The table records about 580,000 distinct CDR3 sequences, over 11% of them present only once.

The sequence came from a woman aged 30 to 39 with Graves' hyperthyroidism that later progressed to Graves' ophthalmopathy. Sequenced: blood. The chain couples TRBV28 to TRBJ2-7; D may be TRBD1 or TRBD2 (5 bases each). The CDR3 here is CASSLEGNPYEQYF. CDR3 DNA sequence: TGTGCCAGCAGTTTAGAGGGGAATCCCTACGAGCAGTACTTC.